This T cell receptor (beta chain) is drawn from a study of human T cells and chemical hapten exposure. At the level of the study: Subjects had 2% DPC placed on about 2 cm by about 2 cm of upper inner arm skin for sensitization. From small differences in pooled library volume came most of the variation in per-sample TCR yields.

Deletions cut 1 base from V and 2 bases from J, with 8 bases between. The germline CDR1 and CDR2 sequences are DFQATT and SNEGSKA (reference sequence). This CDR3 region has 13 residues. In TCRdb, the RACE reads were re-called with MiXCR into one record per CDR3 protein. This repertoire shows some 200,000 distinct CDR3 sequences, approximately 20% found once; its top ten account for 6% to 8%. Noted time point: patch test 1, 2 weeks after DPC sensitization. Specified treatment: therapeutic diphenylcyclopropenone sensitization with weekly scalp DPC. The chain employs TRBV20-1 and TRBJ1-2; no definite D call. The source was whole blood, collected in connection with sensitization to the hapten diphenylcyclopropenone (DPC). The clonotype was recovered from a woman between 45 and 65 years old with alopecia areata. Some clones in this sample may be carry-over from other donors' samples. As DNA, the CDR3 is TGCAGTGCTAGAGTCTCAACGAACTATGGCTACACCTTC. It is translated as CSARVSTNYGYTF.